This T cell receptor (beta chain) appears in the sequencing data of a study of T cell responses to AZD1222 COVID-19 vaccine listed by TCRdb under 2021. Study-wide context: TCR sequencing covered over 230 trial participants: about 210 given two doses of AZD1222 and 26 given two doses of MenACWY control vaccine. Enrollment into the trials was organized by age into subgroups of 18-55, 56-69 and 70-plus years, and those subgroups contained roughly 150, 30 and 60 TCR-sequenced participants, respectively. Overall results and qualifications from the work: The whole spike protein was spanned by vaccine-associated CD4 TCRs, and dominant responses were seen in regions 160-218 and 743-854. Participants were mostly white British, with more females than males. The authors suggested clonal diversity may have been underestimated. No day 14 peak-response samples were available, so repertoires were characterized only after the peak T cell response. The 56-69-year group was small, and its depth increase did not reach significance, likely because of low power. Conclusions about previously exposed vaccinees are limited, since just 5 or 6 AZD1222 recipients were seropositive for SARS-CoV-2 at baseline. Nearly half of unique spike-specific TCRs reportedly recognized epitopes outside regions mutated in the B.1.351 and B.1.1.7 variants. After two AZD1222 doses, both the breadth and the depth of spike-specific TCRs were significantly higher than at day 0 and than in MenACWY recipients.

The time point label corresponds to: about 28 days (+/-7) after the second vaccine dose. AZD1222 recipients with second doses at about 4 weeks or about 12 weeks were pooled, because spike-specific TCR depth and breadth did not differ between schedules. Vaccinee samples were obtained from the UK trials COV001 and COV002, which included a single-blind randomized controlled phase 2/3 trial of AZD1222 (ChAdOx1 nCoV-19) in healthy adults. For TCRbeta chain sequencing, PBMC samples from trial participants were taken at day 0 and at day 28 after the second dose. The CDR3 regions of human TCRbeta chains were analyzed by immunosequencing. Per the authors' processing: TCRs in the repertoires were compared against a reference library of SARS-CoV-2-specific TCRs that had been generated with the MIRA antigen-specificity platform. Breadth meant the fraction of unique TCRs that were SARS-CoV-2-associated, whereas depth meant the fraction of total T cells that were SARS-CoV-2-associated. Each spike-specific TCR was assigned to its reactive spike region and to a CD4 or CD8 class using the MIRA data. Log10-transformed breadth and depth values were compared by one-way ANOVA with Sidak's multiple comparisons tests. TCRdb took over this immuneACCESS table, retaining in-frame rearrangements with V and J assigned. Such tables are incomplete; in checked studies, under half of the missing clones stem from an unresolved V gene, and the remainder is unexplained. That table supplies the V and J calls and clone size; D and trimming were determined from the DNA. In all, the sample holds more than 150,000 clones, and about nine tenths of those were seen once. Roughly 2% of the sample is taken by the ten largest.

Trimming takes 3 bases from V and 4 bases from J, and the germline ends sit 14 bases apart. Reading the germline V gene gives CDR1 SGDLS and CDR2 YYNGEE. The CDR3 runs 15 amino acids, cysteine and phenylalanine included. Here the CDR3 DNA is all that survives: 45 bases in frame from base 1. Regarding this clone: The specificity of this receptor is unknown. No base-level quality is on record; no much larger clone is a single base apart.

The chain employs TRBV9 and TRBJ1-5; TRBD1 could be the D gene, as 6 bases match. The specimen comprised peripheral blood, sampled 28 days after the second AZD1222 dose. The source of this sequence is an adult who received the AZD1222 COVID-19 vaccine. The nucleotides are TGTGCCAGCAGCGCAGGGACATCCGGGAATCAGCCCCAGCATTTT. Its translation is CASSAGTSGNQPQHF.